These 3 T cell receptor beta chains were sequenced from one sample in a study of neurological immune-mediated disorders. One entry per CDR3 protein, called by TCRdb with MiXCR from the 5' RACE reads. This sample has around 70,000 distinct CDR3 sequences, with 5.2% found just once. The specimen was PBMCs. Receptors were obtained from a woman between 25 and 40 years old with multiple sclerosis.

This clonotype was seen only a few times. A junction end diverges from the germline sequence, so it may reflect a read error. The chain has TRBV20-1 and TRBJ1-5; D remains ambiguous. The CDR3 runs 12 residues. CDR1 DFQATT and CDR2 SNEGSKA come from the germline V gene (reference sequence). This CDR3 is CSARDSNQPQNF. The CDR3 nucleotides read TGCAGTGCTAGAGATAGCAATCAGCCCCAGAATTTT.

This clonotype was found many times. The chain couples TRBV6-6 to TRBJ1-2; no firm D call. V gave up 0 bases and J gave up 4 bases, with 18 bases separating them. Germline values: CDR1 MNHNY, CDR2 SVGAGI (reference sequence). This CDR3 is built from 17 residues. CDR3 DNA: TGTGCCAGCAGTTACTCACCGGCCAGAGAAGGCGGCTATGGCTACACCTTC. Translation: CASSYSPAREGGYGYTF.

This clonotype was observed at least ten times. V is TRBV5-6 and J is TRBJ1-2; 9 positions agree with TRBD1. Germline V gives CDR1 SGHDT, CDR2 YYEEEE. The CDR3 consists of 16 residues. Trimming took 0 bases from V and 3 from J; bases not matched to a gene: 6. In nucleotides, the CDR3 is TGTGCCAGCAGCTTGGCGGGGACAGGGCTTGACTATGGCTACACCTTC. The encoded protein is CASSLAGTGLDYGYTF.